These 3 T cell receptor beta chains came from one sample sequenced in a study of cytomegalovirus exposure and HLA in healthy donors. Data came from immunoSEQ multiplex PCR; TCRdb stores just in-frame clones and leaves some out. The sample includes 200,000 or so clones, 70% to 85% of them seen just once. The specimen was PBMCs. The receptor source for this set is a woman aged 25 to 39 in good health and CMV-seropositive.

The chain combines TRBV5-4 with TRBJ2-2, with TRBD2 identical over 13 bases. V was clipped by 4 bases and J by 1 base; unmatched bases: 4. Per germline, CDR1 SGHNT and CDR2 YYREEE (reference sequence). This CDR3 is built from 17 residues. The DNA for the CDR3 is TGTGCCAGCAGCCGGGGGACTAGCGGGATGAACACCGGGGAGCTGTTTTTT. Encoded protein: CASSRGTSGMNTGELFF.

V gene TRBV19 combines with J gene TRBJ1-5; perhaps TRBD1 as D (5 bases). Germline V gives CDR1 LNHDA, CDR2 SQIVND (reference sequence). V lost 3 bases and J 7 bases, leaving 10 bases between the germline ends. The CDR3 is 13 amino acids. CDR3 amino acids: CASSIPGRQPQHF. CDR3 bases: TGTGCCAGTAGTATCCCAGGGAGGCAGCCCCAGCATTTT.

J is TRBJ1-1 and V is TRBV6-5; D not resolved. Trimming removed 3 bases from V and 0 bases from J, with 11 bases in between. CDR1 and CDR2 from the germline V gene are MNHEY and SVGAGI. The CDR3 has 15 amino acids. Written as DNA, the CDR3 is TGTGCCAGCAGTTATCCGGGATCGATGAACACTGAAGCTTTCTTT. Its translation is CASSYPGSMNTEAFF.